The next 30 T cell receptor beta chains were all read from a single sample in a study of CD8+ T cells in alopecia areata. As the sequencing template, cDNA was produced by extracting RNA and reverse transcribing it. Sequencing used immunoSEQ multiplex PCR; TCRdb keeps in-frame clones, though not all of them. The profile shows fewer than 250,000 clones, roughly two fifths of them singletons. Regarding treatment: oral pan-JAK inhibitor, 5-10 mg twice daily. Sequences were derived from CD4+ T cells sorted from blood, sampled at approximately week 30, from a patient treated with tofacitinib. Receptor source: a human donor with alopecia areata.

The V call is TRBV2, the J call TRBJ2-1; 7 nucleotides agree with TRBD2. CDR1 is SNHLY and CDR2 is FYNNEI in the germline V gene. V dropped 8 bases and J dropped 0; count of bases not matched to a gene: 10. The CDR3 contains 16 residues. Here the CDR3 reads CASQGRVKSSYNEQFF. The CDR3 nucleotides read TGTGCCAGCCAAGGGAGGGTCAAGAGCTCCTACAATGAGCAGTTCTTC.

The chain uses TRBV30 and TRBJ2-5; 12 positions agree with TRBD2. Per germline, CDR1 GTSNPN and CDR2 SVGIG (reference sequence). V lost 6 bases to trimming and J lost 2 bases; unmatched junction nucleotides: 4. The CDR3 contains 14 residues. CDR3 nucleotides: TGTGCCTGTACCGGACTAGCGGGACAAGAGACCCAGTACTTC. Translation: CACTGLAGQETQYF.

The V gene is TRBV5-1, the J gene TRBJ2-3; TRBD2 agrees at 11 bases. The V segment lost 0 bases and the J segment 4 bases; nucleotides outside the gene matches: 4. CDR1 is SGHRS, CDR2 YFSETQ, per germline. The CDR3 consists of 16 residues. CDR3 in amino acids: CASSLVGLAGADTQYF. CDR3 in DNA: TGCGCCAGCAGCTTGGTCGGACTAGCGGGCGCAGATACGCAGTATTTT.

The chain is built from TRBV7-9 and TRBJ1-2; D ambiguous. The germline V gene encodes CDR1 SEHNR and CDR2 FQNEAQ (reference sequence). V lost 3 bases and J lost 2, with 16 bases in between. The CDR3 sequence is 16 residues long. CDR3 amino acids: CASSLVNLIANYGYTF. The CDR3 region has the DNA TGTGCCAGCAGCTTGGTAAATCTCATAGCGAACTATGGCTACACCTTC.

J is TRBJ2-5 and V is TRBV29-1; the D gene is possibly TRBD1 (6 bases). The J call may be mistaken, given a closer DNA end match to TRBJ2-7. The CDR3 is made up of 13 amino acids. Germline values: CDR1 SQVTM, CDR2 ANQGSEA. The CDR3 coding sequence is TGCAGCGTTGAAGCCGGACAGACCTACGAGCAGTACTTC. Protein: CSVEAGQTYEQYF.

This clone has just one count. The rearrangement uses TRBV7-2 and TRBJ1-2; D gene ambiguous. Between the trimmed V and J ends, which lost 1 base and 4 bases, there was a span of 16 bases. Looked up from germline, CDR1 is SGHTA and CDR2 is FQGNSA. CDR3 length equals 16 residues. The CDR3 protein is CASSLGGPVGVYGYTF. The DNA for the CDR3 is TGTGCCAGCAGCTTAGGTGGACCTGTCGGTGTCTATGGCTACACCTTC.

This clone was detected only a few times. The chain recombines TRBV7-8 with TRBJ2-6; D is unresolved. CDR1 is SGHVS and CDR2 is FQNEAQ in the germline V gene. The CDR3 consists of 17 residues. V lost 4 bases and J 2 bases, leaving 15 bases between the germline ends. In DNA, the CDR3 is TGTGCCAGCAGCTACCGGACCACCCATCCTGGGGCCAACGTCCTGACTTTC. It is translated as CASSYRTTHPGANVLTF.

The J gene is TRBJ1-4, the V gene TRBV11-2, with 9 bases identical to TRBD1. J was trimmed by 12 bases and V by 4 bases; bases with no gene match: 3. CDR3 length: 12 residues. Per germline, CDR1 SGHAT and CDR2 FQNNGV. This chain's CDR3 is CASSSRTGELFF. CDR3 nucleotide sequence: TGTGCCAGCAGCTCCCGGACAGGGGAACTGTTTTTT.

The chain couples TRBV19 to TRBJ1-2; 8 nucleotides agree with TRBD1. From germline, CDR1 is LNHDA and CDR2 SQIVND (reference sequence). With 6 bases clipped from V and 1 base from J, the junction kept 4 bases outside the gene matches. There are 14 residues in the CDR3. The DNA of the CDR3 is TGTGCCAGTAGGCTGGACAGGGTTAACTATGGCTACACCTTC. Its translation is CASRLDRVNYGYTF.

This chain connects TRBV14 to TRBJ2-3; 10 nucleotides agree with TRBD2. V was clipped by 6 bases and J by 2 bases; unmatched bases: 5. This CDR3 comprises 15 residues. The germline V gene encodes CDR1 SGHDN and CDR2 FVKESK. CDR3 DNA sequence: TGTGCCAGCAGACCCAGCGGGAGGGCCACAGATACGCAGTATTTT. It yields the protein CASRPSGRATDTQYF. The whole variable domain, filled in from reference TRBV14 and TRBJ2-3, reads EAGVTQFPSHSVIEKGQTVTLRCDPISGHDNLYWYRRVMGKEIKFLLHFVKESKQDESGMPNNRFLAERTGGTYSTLKVQPAELEDSGVYFCASRPSGRATDTQYFGPGTRLTVL.

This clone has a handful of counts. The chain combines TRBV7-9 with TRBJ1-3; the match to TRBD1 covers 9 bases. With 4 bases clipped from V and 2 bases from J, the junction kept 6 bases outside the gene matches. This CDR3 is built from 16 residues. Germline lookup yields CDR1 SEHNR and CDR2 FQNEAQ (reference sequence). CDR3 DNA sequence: TGTGCCAGCAGCTCCCCCACAGGGGGCACTGGAAACACCATATATTTT. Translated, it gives CASSSPTGGTGNTIYF.

The CDR3 is CASSLRGGHSGANVLTF. In DNA, the CDR3 is TGCGCCAGCAGCTTGAGGGGAGGGCACTCTGGGGCCAACGTCCTGACTTTC. The rearrangement uses TRBV5-1 and TRBJ2-6; 7 bases map to TRBD2. Trimming took 1 base from V and 0 from J; bases not matched to a gene: 4. Germline V CDR1 and CDR2: SGHRS, YFSETQ. The length of the CDR3 is 17 residues.

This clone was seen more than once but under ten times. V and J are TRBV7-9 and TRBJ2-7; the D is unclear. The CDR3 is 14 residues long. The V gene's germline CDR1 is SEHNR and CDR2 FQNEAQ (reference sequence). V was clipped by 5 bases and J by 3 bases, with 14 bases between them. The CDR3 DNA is TGTGCCAGCAGCCCTGGACGGGTATTCTACGAGCAGTACTTC. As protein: CASSPGRVFYEQYF.

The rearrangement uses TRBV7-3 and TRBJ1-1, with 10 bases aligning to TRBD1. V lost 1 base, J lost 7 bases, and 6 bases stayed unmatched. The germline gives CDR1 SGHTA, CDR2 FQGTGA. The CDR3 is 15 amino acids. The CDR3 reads CASSLMGQGSNEAFF. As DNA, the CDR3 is TGTGCCAGCAGCTTAATGGGACAGGGGTCCAATGAAGCTTTCTTT. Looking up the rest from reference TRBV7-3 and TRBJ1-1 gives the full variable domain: GAGVSQTPSNKVTEKGKYVELRCDPISGHTALYWYRQSLGQGPEFLIYFQGTGAADDSGLPNDRFFAVRPEGSVSTLKIQRTERGDSAVYLCASSLMGQGSNEAFFGQGTRLTVV.

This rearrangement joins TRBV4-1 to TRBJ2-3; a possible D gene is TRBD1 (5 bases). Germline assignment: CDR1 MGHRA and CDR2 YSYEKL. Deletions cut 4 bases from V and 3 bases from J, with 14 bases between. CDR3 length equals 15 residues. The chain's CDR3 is CASSPHGQGTDTQYF. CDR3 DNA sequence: TGCGCCAGCAGCCCTCACGGGCAGGGAACAGATACGCAGTATTTT.

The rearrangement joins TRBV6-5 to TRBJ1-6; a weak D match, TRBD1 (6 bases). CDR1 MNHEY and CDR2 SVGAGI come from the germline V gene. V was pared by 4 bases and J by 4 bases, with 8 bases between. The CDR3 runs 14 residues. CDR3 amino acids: CASSLQGYNSPLHF. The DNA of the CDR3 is TGTGCCAGCAGTTTACAGGGTTATAATTCACCCCTCCACTTT.

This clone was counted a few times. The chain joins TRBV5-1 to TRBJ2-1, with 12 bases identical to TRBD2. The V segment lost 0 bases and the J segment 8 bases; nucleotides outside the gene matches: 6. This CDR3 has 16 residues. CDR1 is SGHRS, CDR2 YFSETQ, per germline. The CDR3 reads CASSLGLAGGPDEQFF. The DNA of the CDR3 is TGCGCCAGCAGCTTGGGGCTAGCGGGAGGGCCTGATGAGCAGTTCTTC.

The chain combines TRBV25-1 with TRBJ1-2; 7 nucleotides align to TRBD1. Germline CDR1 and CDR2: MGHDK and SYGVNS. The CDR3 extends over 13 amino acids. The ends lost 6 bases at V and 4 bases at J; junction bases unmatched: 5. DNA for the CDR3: TGTGCCAGCAGAGGGGGCGCCGGCTATGGCTACACCTTC. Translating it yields CASRGGAGYGYTF.

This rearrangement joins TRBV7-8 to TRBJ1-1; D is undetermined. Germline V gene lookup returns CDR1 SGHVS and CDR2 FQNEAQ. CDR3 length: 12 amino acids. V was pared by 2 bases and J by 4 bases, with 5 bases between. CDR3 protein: CASSLFVTEAFF. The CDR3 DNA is TGTGCCAGCAGCTTATTCGTCACTGAAGCTTTCTTT.

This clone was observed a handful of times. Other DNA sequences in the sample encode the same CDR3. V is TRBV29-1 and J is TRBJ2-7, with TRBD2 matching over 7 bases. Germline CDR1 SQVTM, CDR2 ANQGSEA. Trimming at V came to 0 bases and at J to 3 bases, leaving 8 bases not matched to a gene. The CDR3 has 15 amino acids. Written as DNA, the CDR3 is TGCAGCGTTGAAGAGGGGAGGGGAACGGGCTACGAGCAGTACTTC. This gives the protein CSVEEGRGTGYEQYF.

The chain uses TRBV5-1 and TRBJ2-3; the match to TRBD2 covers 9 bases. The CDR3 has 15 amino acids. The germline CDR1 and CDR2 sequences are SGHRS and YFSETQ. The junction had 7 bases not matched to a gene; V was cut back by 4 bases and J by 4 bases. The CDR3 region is CASSGGRASADTQYF. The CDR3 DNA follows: TGCGCCAGCAGCGGCGGGAGGGCGAGTGCAGATACGCAGTATTTT.

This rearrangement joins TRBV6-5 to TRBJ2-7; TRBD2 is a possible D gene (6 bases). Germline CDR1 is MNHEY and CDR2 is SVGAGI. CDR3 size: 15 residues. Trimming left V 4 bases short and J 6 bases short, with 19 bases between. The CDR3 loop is CASSSTGVRLTEQYF. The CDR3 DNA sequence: TGTGCCAGCAGTTCGACGGGAGTAAGGTTGACCGAGCAGTACTTC.

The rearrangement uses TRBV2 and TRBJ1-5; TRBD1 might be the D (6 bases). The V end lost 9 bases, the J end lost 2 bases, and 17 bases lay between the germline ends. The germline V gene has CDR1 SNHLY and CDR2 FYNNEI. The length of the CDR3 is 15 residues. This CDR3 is CASAPGDRGNQPQHF. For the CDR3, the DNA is TGTGCCAGTGCACCAGGGGATAGAGGCAATCAGCCCCAGCATTTT. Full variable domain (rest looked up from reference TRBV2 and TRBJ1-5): EPEVTQTPSHQVTQMGQEVILRCVPISNHLYFYWYRQILGQKVEFLVSFYNNEISEKSEIFDDQFSVERPDGSNFTLKIRSTKLEDSAMYFCASAPGDRGNQPQHFGDGTRLSIL.

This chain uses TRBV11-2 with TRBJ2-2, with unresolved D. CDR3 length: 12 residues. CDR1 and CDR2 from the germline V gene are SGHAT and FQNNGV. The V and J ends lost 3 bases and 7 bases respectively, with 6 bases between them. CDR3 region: CASSFLLGELFF. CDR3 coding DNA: TGTGCCAGCAGCTTTTTACTCGGGGAGCTGTTTTTT.

CDR3 bases: TGTGCCAGCAGTCCGACAGGGAGGATGAACACTGAAGCTTTCTTT. Its translation: CASSPTGRMNTEAFF. The gene calls are TRBV25-1 and TRBJ1-1, with 7 bases that match TRBD1. The CDR3 runs 15 residues. V was pared by 5 bases and J by 0 bases, with 6 bases of the junction left unmatched. The germline V gene has CDR1 MGHDK and CDR2 SYGVNS.

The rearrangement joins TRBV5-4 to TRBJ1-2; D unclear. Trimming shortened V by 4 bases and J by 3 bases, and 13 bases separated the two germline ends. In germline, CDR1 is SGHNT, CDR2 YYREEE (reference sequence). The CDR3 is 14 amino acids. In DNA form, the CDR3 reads TGTGCCAGCAGCCCTGTAATTGGCGACTATGGCTACACCTTC. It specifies CASSPVIGDYGYTF.

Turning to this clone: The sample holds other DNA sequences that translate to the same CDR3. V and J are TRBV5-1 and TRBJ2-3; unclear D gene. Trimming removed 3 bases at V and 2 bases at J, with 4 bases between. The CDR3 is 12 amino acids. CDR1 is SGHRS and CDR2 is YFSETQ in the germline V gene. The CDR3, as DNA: TGCGCCAGCAGCTCCCCCACAGATACGCAGTATTTT. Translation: CASSSPTDTQYF.

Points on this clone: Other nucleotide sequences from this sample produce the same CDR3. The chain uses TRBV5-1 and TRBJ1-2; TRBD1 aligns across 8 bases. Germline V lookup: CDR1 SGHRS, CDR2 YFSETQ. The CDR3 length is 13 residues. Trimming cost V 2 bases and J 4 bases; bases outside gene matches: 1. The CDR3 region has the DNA TGCGCCAGCAGCTTCGGACAGGGCTATGGCTACACCTTC. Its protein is CASSFGQGYGYTF.

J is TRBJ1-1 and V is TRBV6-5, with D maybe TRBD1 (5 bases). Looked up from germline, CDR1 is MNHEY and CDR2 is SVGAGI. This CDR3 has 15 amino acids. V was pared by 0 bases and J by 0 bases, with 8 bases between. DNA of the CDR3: TGTGCCAGCAGTTACTCCAGGGCGATGAACACTGAAGCTTTCTTT. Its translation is CASSYSRAMNTEAFF.

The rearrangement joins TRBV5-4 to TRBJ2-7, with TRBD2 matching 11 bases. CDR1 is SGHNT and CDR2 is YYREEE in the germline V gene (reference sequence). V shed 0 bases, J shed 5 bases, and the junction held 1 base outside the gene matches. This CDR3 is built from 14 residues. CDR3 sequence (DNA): TGTGCCAGCAGCTTGGAACTAGCGGGGGACGAGCAGTACTTC. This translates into CASSLELAGDEQYF.